A selection of T cell receptor beta chains follows, all from one sample in a study of radiotherapy plus CTLA-4 blockade in lung cancer. Using immunoSEQ multiplex PCR, the repertoire was profiled, and TCRdb retains in-frame clones only, with some absent. The repertoire holds over 60,000 clones, with around nine tenths as singletons. The sequencing here drew on peripheral blood, taken from a patient treated with radiotherapy plus ipilimumab. The source is a human donor with non-small cell lung cancer that progressed on radiotherapy plus ipilimumab. Each CDR3 is given with its conserved first and last residue. A D gene is named only where the DNA matches it firmly. Not every row has a clone size; where given, it reads once, few, many or a size class.

abundance | d_gene | j_gene | v_gene | CDR3aa | CDR3nt
- | TRBD1 | TRBJ2-2 | TRBV30 | CAWTQGRNTGELFF | TGTGCCTGGACACAGGGGAGAAACACCGGGGAGCTGTTTTTT
- | - | TRBJ2-7 | TRBV4-2 | CASSQAIGLVGSYEQYF | TGTGCCAGCAGCCAAGCAATTGGACTGGTCGGCTCCTACGAGCAGTACTTC
few | - | TRBJ1-5 | TRBV7-8 | CASSLGGQPQHF | TGTGCCAGCAGCTTAGGGGGACAGCCCCAGCATTTT
- | - | TRBJ2-2 | TRBV19 | CASSPGVGTGELFF | TGTGCCAGTAGCCCGGGAGTGGGAACCGGGGAGCTGTTTTTT
- | TRBD2 | TRBJ2-2 | TRBV12-5 | CASGTPGLAYTGELFF | TGTGCTAGTGGTACACCCGGACTAGCGTACACCGGGGAGCTGTTTTTT
once | TRBD2 | TRBJ2-2 | TRBV29-1 | CSARTSGSGTGELFF | TGCAGCGCCCGGACTAGCGGGAGTGGCACCGGGGAGCTGTTTTTT
- | - | TRBJ2-2 | TRBV27 | CASRPGSGGTGELFF | TGTGCCAGCAGGCCCGGAAGCGGAGGGACCGGGGAGCTGTTTTTT
- | TRBD1 | TRBJ2-5 | TRBV5-1 | CASSMTGPETQYF | TGCGCCAGCAGCATGACAGGGCCAGAGACCCAGTACTTC
once | TRBD2 | TRBJ2-1 | TRBV6-5 | CASSYSGLAGADEQFF | TGTGCCAGCAGTTACTCTGGACTAGCGGGAGCCGATGAGCAGTTCTTC
- | TRBD1 | TRBJ1-1 | TRBV28 | CASKTGANTEAFF | TGTGCCAGCAAAACAGGGGCCAACACTGAAGCTTTCTTT
- | - | TRBJ2-2 | TRBV10-3 | CASRYLNTGELFF | TGTGCCTCACGGTATCTAAATACCGGGGAGCTGTTTTTT
- | - | TRBJ2-5 | TRBV7-8 | CASSPSPQGLETQYF | TGTGCCAGCAGCCCGTCCCCACAGGGTTTAGAGACCCAGTACTTC
- | - | TRBJ2-7 | TRBV4-1 | CASSQTEVYEQYF | TGCGCCAGCAGCCAGACAGAAGTCTACGAGCAGTACTTC
- | TRBD1 | TRBJ2-2 | TRBV30 | CAWSVGFGQVFF | TGTGCCTGGAGTGTAGGCTTCGGACAGGTGTTTTTT
- | - | TRBJ1-5 | TRBV6-4 | CASSPRDTNQPQHF | TGTGCCAGCAGCCCCCGGGACACTAATCAGCCCCAGCATTTT